This TCR beta chain was retrieved from a study of cytomegalovirus exposure and HLA in healthy donors. About the research overall: Ancestry clustering placed about four fifths of 300 to 400 genotyped donors in the Caucasian-associated cluster. Overall study results and limits: Confirmation in vitro established that a few CMV-associated chains were specific for CMV antigens. With high specificity and sensitivity, the classifier reportedly diagnosed cytomegalovirus status. In a later analysis, TCR beta V- and J-gene trimming showed a link to a missense DCLRE1C variant.

Germline CDR1 and CDR2: PRHDT and FYEKMQ (reference sequence). This CDR3 spans 19 amino acids. Unmatched junction bases numbered 14, after V lost 5 bases and J lost 0 bases. This clone was picked up a small number of times. The target antigen is unknown. A multiplex PCR was run with 60 Vbeta primers and 13 Jbeta primers. Clones were read by immunoSEQ multiplex PCR, and TCRdb kept only the in-frame ones, dropping some. This sample has over 65,000 clones, with approximately 78% found just once. Sequencing was performed on PBMCs. The chain employs TRBV13 and TRBJ2-1, with 9 bases fitting TRBD2. The TCR sequence derives from a woman between 25 and 40 years old in good health and CMV-seronegative. The CDR3: CASSPLRSGGPSSYNEQFF. The CDR3 DNA reads TGTGCCAGCAGCCCCTTGAGGAGCGGGGGGCCAAGCTCCTACAATGAGCAGTTCTTC.